The sequence of this T cell receptor beta chain was determined in a study of T cell responses to AZD1222 COVID-19 vaccine. Data came from immunoSEQ multiplex PCR; TCRdb stores just in-frame clones and leaves some out. Of roughly 150,000 clones in the sample, approximately 83% were seen once. Notes on the study in general: Donors were mostly white British, more females; clonal diversity possibly underestimated. Seropositivity was recorded at baseline in only 6 or 7 AZD1222 recipients. Recipients of two AZD1222 doses showed rising Spike-specific TCR breadth and depth. CD4 TCRs covered the whole spike, strongest at regions 160-218 and 743-854.

Worth noting for this clone: Its antigen is as yet unknown.

Between the trimmed V and J ends, which lost 1 base and 0 bases, there was a span of 9 bases. The CDR3 totals 15 residues. The germline CDR1 and CDR2 sequences are SGHRS and YFSETQ. The sample here was peripheral blood, taken on day 0 of AZD1222 vaccination. V is TRBV5-1 and J is TRBJ2-3; D not certain. This clonotype was obtained from an adult in good health. The CDR3 DNA is TGCGCCAGCAGCTTGAGTGCACCCAGCACAGATACGCAGTATTTT. Its translation: CASSLSAPSTDTQYF. Full variable domain (outside the CDR3, taken from reference TRBV5-1 and TRBJ2-3): KAGVTQTPRYLIKTRGQQVTLSCSPISGHRSVSWYQQTPGQGLQFLFEYFSETQRNKGNFPGRFSGRQFSNSRSEMNVSTLELGDSALYLCASSLSAPSTDTQYFGPGTRLTVL.